These 28 T cell receptor beta chains originate from one sample sequenced in a study of follicular helper T cells after annual influenza vaccination. Documented time point: 2015-2016 season, pre-vaccination. This table comes from immunoSEQ multiplex PCR, and its TCRdb copy is limited to in-frame clones, with some not included. Of roughly 15,000 clones detected, around 75% appear once; the ten largest clones hold roughly 0.44%. The material sequenced was CXCR5- memory CD4+ T cells sorted from blood, taken on the day of influenza vaccination. These receptors came from an adult who received the influenza vaccine.

The CDR3 spells CASVGHLNTEAFF. The DNA for the CDR3 is TGTGCCAGCGTGGGACACTTGAACACTGAAGCTTTCTTT. This chain joins TRBV28 and TRBJ1-1; the D gene is possibly TRBD1 (6 bases). Germline values: CDR1 MDHEN, CDR2 SYDVKM. CDR3 length equals 13 residues. With 8 bases removed from V and 0 bases from J, the gap between germline ends came to 10 bases.

The chain recombines TRBV30 with TRBJ2-3; the D gene is possibly TRBD2 (5 bases). Trimming cost V 4 bases and J 0 bases, with 11 bases left between them. There are 14 residues in the CDR3. Germline CDR1 and CDR2: GTSNPN and SVGIG (reference sequence). CDR3 in DNA: TGTGCCTGGAATTTACGAGGGAGCACAGATACGCAGTATTTT. Amino acids: CAWNLRGSTDTQYF.

The CDR3 reads CASPGTSGISSTDTQYF. The DNA for the CDR3 is TGTGCCAGCCCCGGGACTAGCGGAATATCTAGCACAGATACGCAGTATTTT. The chain combines TRBV18 with TRBJ2-3, with 11 bases lining up with TRBD2. Trimming at V came to 8 bases and at J to 0 bases, leaving 10 bases not matched to a gene. The CDR3 extends over 17 amino acids. Germline V gene data show CDR1 as KGHSH and CDR2 as LQKENI. The variable domain in full, with the rest retrieved from reference TRBV18 and TRBJ2-3, is NAGVMQNPRHLVRRRGQEARLRCSPMKGHSHVYWYRQLPEEGLKFMVYLQKENIIDESGMPKERFSAEFPKEGPSILRIQQVVRGDSAAYFCASPGTSGISSTDTQYFGPGTRLTVL.

This chain joins TRBV5-1 and TRBJ2-5, with D perhaps given as TRBD1 or TRBD2 (5 bases each). The CDR3 is 15 residues long. Germline CDR1 SGHRS, CDR2 YFSETQ. Trimming shortened V by 4 bases and J by 2 bases, and 15 bases separated the two germline ends. CDR3 amino acids: CASSPTGAAQETQYF. The DNA for the CDR3 is TGCGCCAGCAGCCCCACCGGGGCAGCTCAAGAGACCCAGTACTTC.

The rearrangement links TRBV27 to TRBJ2-1; 7 bases map to TRBD2. Germline V CDR1 and CDR2: MNHEY, SMNVEV (reference sequence). V lost 4 bases to trimming and J lost 4 bases; unmatched junction nucleotides: 4. This CDR3 region has 14 residues. CDR3 nucleotide sequence: TGTGCCAGCAGTTGGAAGCGGGGTTACAATGAGCAGTTCTTC. It encodes CASSWKRGYNEQFF.

The J gene is TRBJ2-7, the V gene TRBV7-9; D might be TRBD1 or TRBD2, each matching 5 bases. There are 13 residues in the CDR3. From germline, CDR1 is SEHNR and CDR2 FQNEAQ (reference sequence). Trimming removed 5 bases at V and 2 bases at J, with 10 bases between. This CDR3 is CASSPLGAYEQYF. The CDR3 DNA is TGTGCCAGCAGCCCGTTGGGGGCCTACGAGCAGTACTTC.

The rearrangement joins TRBV19 to TRBJ2-6; the D call may be TRBD1 or TRBD2 (5 bases each). Trimming shortened V by 5 bases and J by 0 bases, and 14 bases separated the two germline ends. CDR3 length: 17 amino acids. Germline V lookup: CDR1 LNHDA, CDR2 SQIVND (reference sequence). For the CDR3, the DNA is TGTGCCAGTAGTTCGGGGCCCATCCTCTCTGGGGCCAACGTCCTGACTTTC. This codes for CASSSGPILSGANVLTF.

This sequence joins TRBV9 and TRBJ1-3; D is possibly TRBD1 (5 bases). V dropped 4 bases and J dropped 2 bases, with 13 bases sitting between them. In germline, CDR1 is SGDLS, CDR2 YYNGEE. The CDR3 length is 15 residues. The DNA of the CDR3 is TGTGCCAGCAGCCAAGCTGGGGGGGCTGGAAACACCATATATTTT. It translates to CASSQAGGAGNTIYF. Variable domain in full (rest from reference TRBV9 and TRBJ1-3): DSGVTQTPKHLITATGQRVTLRCSPRSGDLSVYWYQQSLDQGLQFLIQYYNGEERAKGNILERFSAQQFPDLHSELNLSSLELGDSALYFCASSQAGGAGNTIYFGEGSWLTVV.

V usage is TRBV7-2 and J usage is TRBJ2-3; 9 positions agree with TRBD1. Trimming removed 1 base from V and 3 bases from J; junction bases left unmatched: 5. The length of the CDR3 is 16 residues. Germline V gives CDR1 SGHTA, CDR2 FQGNSA. CDR3: CASSLGGTGFTDTQYF. CDR3 sequence (DNA): TGTGCCAGCAGCTTAGGGGGGACAGGGTTTACAGATACGCAGTATTTT.

The gene calls are TRBV7-2 and TRBJ1-1, with a tentative D call TRBD1 (5 bases). With 4 bases removed from V and 6 bases from J, the gap between germline ends came to 15 bases. The germline gives CDR1 SGHTA, CDR2 FQGNSA. CDR3 length: 14 residues. CDR3 nucleotide sequence: TGTGCCAGCAGCTCCAGAGGGGTTTATCCTGAAGCTTTCTTT. This translates into CASSSRGVYPEAFF.

This clone was recorded once. This chain uses TRBV6-1 with TRBJ2-5; TRBD2 agrees at 7 bases. V lost 6 bases to trimming and J lost 1 base; unmatched junction nucleotides: 5. The CDR3 loop spans 14 amino acids. CDR1 is MNHNS and CDR2 is SASEGT in the germline V gene. CDR3 DNA sequence: TGTGCCAGCAGCCTTGGGGGGGTCCAAGAGACCCAGTACTTC. Translation: CASSLGGVQETQYF.

The J gene is TRBJ2-1, the V gene TRBV4-2; D call uncertain. Germline CDR1 LGHNA, CDR2 YNFKEQ. This CDR3 has 13 amino acids. Trimming left V 4 bases short and J 6 bases short, with 10 bases between. The CDR3 sequence: CASSRGLGNEQFF. CDR3 nucleotide sequence: TGTGCCAGCAGCCGCGGTCTTGGCAATGAGCAGTTCTTC.

The chain uses TRBV15 and TRBJ1-2, with D hard to call. Trimming removed 6 bases from V and 8 bases from J, with 13 bases in between. Per germline, CDR1 LNHNV and CDR2 YYDKDF (reference sequence). CDR3 length: 12 amino acids. The CDR3 DNA reads TGTGCCACCAGGAAAATTGAAACCGGCTACACCTTC. Translating gives CATRKIETGYTF.

The chain employs TRBV5-1 and TRBJ1-4, with D tentatively TRBD1 (6 bases). Trimming removed 6 bases at V and 8 bases at J, with 17 bases between. There are 14 residues in the CDR3. Germline CDR1 SGHRS, CDR2 YFSETQ. CDR3 sequence reads: CASTPDRFREKLFF. DNA for the CDR3: TGCGCCAGCACCCCCGACAGGTTCCGCGAAAAACTGTTTTTT.

The gene calls are TRBV28 and TRBJ2-4; possibly TRBD1 for D (6 bases). The length of the CDR3 is 14 residues. From germline, CDR1 is MDHEN and CDR2 SYDVKM. The V end lost 7 bases, the J end lost 0 bases, and 10 bases lay between the germline ends. CDR3 sequence (DNA): TGTGCCAGCATAAGGGACAAAGCCAAAAACATTCAGTACTTC. Translation: CASIRDKAKNIQYF.

This clone occurred once. The chain carries TRBV30 and TRBJ2-1; D could derive from TRBD1 or TRBD2 (5 bases each). The germline V and J ends were trimmed by 4 bases and 3 bases, with 16 bases remaining between them. CDR3 length: 15 amino acids. Germline V CDR1 and CDR2: GTSNPN, SVGIG (reference sequence). As DNA, the CDR3 is TGTGCCTGGAAATTATCCGGGGCCCTCTACAATGAGCAGTTCTTC. This codes for CAWKLSGALYNEQFF. Full variable domain (missing parts from reference TRBV30 and TRBJ2-1): SQTIHQWPATLVQPVGSPLSLECTVEGTSNPNLYWYRQAAGRGLQLLFYSVGIGQISSEVPQNLSASRPQDRQFILSSKKLLLSDSGFYLCAWKLSGALYNEQFFGPGTRLTVL.

This clone was detected only once. This chain connects TRBV14 to TRBJ1-5; the D is unclear. Germline CDR1 is SGHDN and CDR2 is FVKESK. The CDR3 has 15 residues. V lost 4 bases, J lost 4 bases, and 14 bases lay in between. The CDR3 sequence: CASSRGNGSNQPQHF. The CDR3 DNA reads as TGTGCCAGCAGCCGAGGAAACGGTTCAAATCAGCCCCAGCATTTT.

The chain combines TRBV5-4 with TRBJ1-5; 8 bases match TRBD1. CDR1 and CDR2 (germline): SGHNT, YYREEE (reference sequence). Losses at the gene ends were 6 bases for V and 11 bases for J; bases not matched to a gene: 31. The CDR3 is made up of 20 amino acids. This chain's CDR3 is CASTEKNRCKSGGLPGTQHF. DNA of the CDR3: TGTGCCAGCACTGAGAAAAACAGGTGCAAATCAGGGGGCCTCCCGGGGACCCAGCATTTT. The variable domain in full, with the rest retrieved from reference TRBV5-4 and TRBJ1-5, is ETGVTQSPTHLIKTRGQQVTLRCSSQSGHNTVSWYQQALGQGPQFIFQYYREEENGRGNFPPRFSGLQFPNYSSELNVNALELDDSALYLCASTEKNRCKSGGLPGTQHFGDGTRLSIL.

This chain connects TRBV4-1 to TRBJ1-3; no clear D. Trimming took off 2 bases at V and 1 base at J, with 18 bases between the two ends. There are 18 residues in the CDR3. In germline, CDR1 is MGHRA, CDR2 YSYEKL. CDR3 protein: CASSQSHGPWYSGNTIYF. The CDR3 coding sequence is TGCGCCAGCAGCCAATCGCACGGGCCCTGGTATTCTGGAAACACCATATATTTT.

The genes are TRBV5-5 and TRBJ2-1; D gene unclear. The CDR3 runs 16 residues. Trimming took off 3 bases at V and 1 base at J, with 14 bases between the two ends. Germline V CDR1 and CDR2: SGHKS, YYEKEE (reference sequence). The DNA for the CDR3 is TGTGCCAGCAGCTCAAACGTCCCATATTCCTACAATGAGCAGTTCTTC. Protein product: CASSSNVPYSYNEQFF.

V usage is TRBV18 and J usage is TRBJ2-2; D assignment may be TRBD1 or TRBD2 (5 bases each). The ends were cut back, 0 bases at V and 4 bases at J, with 12 bases in the middle. Germline loops: CDR1 KGHSH, CDR2 LQKENI. The CDR3 loop spans 16 amino acids. The CDR3 sequence is CASSPPGVSGTGELFF. The CDR3 region has the DNA TGTGCCAGCTCACCACCGGGGGTTTCGGGCACCGGGGAGCTGTTTTTT.

The rearrangement joins TRBV9 to TRBJ1-1; D not resolved. This CDR3 is 14 amino acids long. V was trimmed by 4 bases and J by 4 bases, leaving 14 bases between them. Germline V gene sequence: CDR1 SGDLS, CDR2 YYNGEE. The CDR3 region is CASSYRSKGTEAFF. CDR3 DNA: TGTGCCAGCAGCTACCGATCGAAGGGCACTGAAGCTTTCTTT. Looking up the rest from reference TRBV9 and TRBJ1-1 gives the full variable domain: DSGVTQTPKHLITATGQRVTLRCSPRSGDLSVYWYQQSLDQGLQFLIQYYNGEERAKGNILERFSAQQFPDLHSELNLSSLELGDSALYFCASSYRSKGTEAFFGQGTRLTVV.

This sequence joins TRBV15 and TRBJ2-1; 12 nucleotides agree with TRBD1. The CDR3 totals 15 residues. From germline, CDR1 is LNHNV and CDR2 YYDKDF (reference sequence). Trimming cost V 8 bases and J 10 bases; bases outside gene matches: 12. Here the CDR3 reads CATRAGGQGAWEQFF. For the CDR3, the DNA is TGTGCCACCCGGGCCGGGGGACAGGGGGCTTGGGAGCAGTTCTTC. Full variable domain (missing parts from reference TRBV15 and TRBJ2-1): DAMVIQNPRYQVTQFGKPVTLSCSQTLNHNVMYWYQQKSSQAPKLLFHYYDKDFNNEADTPDNFQSRRPNTSFCFLDIRSPGLGDTAMYLCATRAGGQGAWEQFFGPGTRLTVL.

CDR3 DNA: TGTGCCAGCAGCTTAGTCGCAGGGCGCTCTGGGGCCAACGTCCTGACTTTC. Residues: CASSLVAGRSGANVLTF. V usage is TRBV7-9 and J usage is TRBJ2-6, with D possibly TRBD1 on 5 matching bases. CDR1 is SEHNR, CDR2 FQNEAQ, per germline (reference sequence). The CDR3 has 17 residues. V was cut by 1 base and J by 0 bases, with 10 bases left in between.

This chain uses TRBV13 with TRBJ2-1, with TRBD2 matching 7 bases. The CDR3 sequence is 17 residues long. The trim removed 5 bases at V and 4 bases at J, leaving 14 bases unmatched. Germline V gives CDR1 PRHDT, CDR2 FYEKMQ (reference sequence). The CDR3: CASSGVRVAGVYNEQFF. In DNA, the CDR3 is TGTGCCAGCAGCGGCGTTCGGGTCGCGGGGGTATACAATGAGCAGTTCTTC. The entire variable domain, with the rest obtained from reference TRBV13 and TRBJ2-1, is as follows: AAGVIQSPRHLIKEKRETATLKCYPIPRHDTVYWYQQGPGQDPQFLISFYEKMQSDKGSIPDRFSAQQFSDYHSELNMSSLELGDSALYFCASSGVRVAGVYNEQFFGPGTRLTVL.

Notes on this clone: Its ends do not fully match the called genes, so a read error is possible. V is TRBV5-4 and J is TRBJ2-1; TRBD2 might be the D (5 bases). This CDR3 is built from 14 residues. Per the germline V gene, CDR1 is SGHNT and CDR2 is YYREEE (reference sequence). CDR3 nucleotides: TGTACCAGCAGCTTGGACCCGAGCGGAGATGAGCAGTTCTTC. This sequence encodes CTSSLDPSGDEQFF. The complete variable domain, with remaining parts taken from reference TRBV5-4 and TRBJ2-1, reads ETGVTQSPTHLIKTRGQQVTLRCSSQSGHNTVSWYQQALGQGPQFIFQYYREEENGRGNFPPRFSGLQFPNYSSELNVNALELDDSALYLCTSSLDPSGDEQFFGPGTRLTVL.

This clone was found once. V and J are TRBV28 and TRBJ2-7; 9 nucleotides align to TRBD1. Germline lookup yields CDR1 MDHEN and CDR2 SYDVKM. The V segment lost 6 bases and the J segment 5 bases; nucleotides outside the gene matches: 11. CDR3 length: 15 amino acids. Here the CDR3 DNA reads TGTGCCAGCAGCGCCGGCAGTGGACAGGGGAACGAGCAGTACTTC. Translation: CASSAGSGQGNEQYF.

This clone was recorded only once. This rearrangement joins TRBV30 to TRBJ1-4; D gene ambiguous. Per the germline V gene, CDR1 is GTSNPN and CDR2 is SVGIG (reference sequence). Trimming left V 5 bases short and J 8 bases short, with 15 bases between. The CDR3 is 13 amino acids. The CDR3 DNA sequence: TGTGCCTGGGGCCGGGAGTTGAGCGAAAAACTGTTTTTT. Protein product: CAWGRELSEKLFF.